This entry lists 22 T cell receptor beta chains sequenced from one sample in a study of blood T cell repertoires in COVID-19. Profiled with immunoSEQ multiplex PCR; TCRdb holds only in-frame clones, not every one. The table shows about 82,000 clones, with roughly 80% occurring only once. Sequenced sample: peripheral blood. The source is a man in his sixties with COVID-19, enrolled during active disease.

For this clone: One end of the junction is discordant with germline, which a read error may explain. The gene calls are TRBV15 and TRBJ1-6; possibly TRBD1 for D (6 bases). The CDR3 extends over 13 amino acids. Germline lookup yields CDR1 LNHNV and CDR2 YYDKDF (reference sequence). The DNA of the CDR3 is TGTGCCACCGGCAGGCAGGGGAGCTCACCCCTCCACTTT. It yields the protein CATGRQGSSPLHF.

V usage is TRBV7-6 and J usage is TRBJ1-6, with 8 bases aligning to TRBD1. This CDR3 spans 16 amino acids. V was clipped by 1 base and J by 10 bases; unmatched bases: 9. CDR1 is SGHVS and CDR2 is FNYEAQ in the germline V gene. In DNA form, the CDR3 reads TGTGCCAGCAGCTTAGGAAGGGACAGGATAGGATCACCCCTCCACTTT. Protein product: CASSLGRDRIGSPLHF.

This clone was recorded a few times. The CDR3 region has the DNA TGTGCCAGCTCCAGACTAGCGAGCTCCTACGAGCAGTACTTC. It is translated as CASSRLASSYEQYF. This chain links TRBV5-5 with TRBJ2-7, with 8 bases identical to TRBD2. The germline V gene encodes CDR1 SGHKS and CDR2 YYEKEE (reference sequence). The CDR3 is 14 residues long. J lost 0 bases, V lost 7 bases, and 6 bases had no gene match.

The chain employs TRBV12-3 or TRBV12-4 and TRBJ2-7; 7 bases line up with TRBD2. The CDR3 has 11 residues. The CDR3 region has the DNA TGTGCCAGCACCGAATTAGCGGGCCCCCCGGTC. It is translated as CASTELAGPPV.

This clone was seen just once. The CDR3 protein is CASSPPDRNYGYTF. CDR3 DNA sequence: TGTGCCAGCAGCCCCCCGGACAGAAACTATGGCTACACCTTC. The genes are TRBV9 and TRBJ1-2, with a possible D match to TRBD1 (6 bases). Between the trimmed V and J ends, which lost 4 bases and 2 bases, there was a span of 12 bases. The CDR3 extends over 14 amino acids. Germline V gene sequence: CDR1 SGDLS, CDR2 YYNGEE.

The rearrangement links TRBV7-6 to TRBJ1-2; D remains ambiguous. Germline lookup yields CDR1 SGHVS and CDR2 FNYEAQ. The CDR3 is 17 amino acids. V was pared by 1 base and J by 0 bases, with 15 bases between. CDR3 sequence reads: CASSLVTADPSNYGYTF. The CDR3 region has the DNA TGTGCCAGCAGCTTAGTAACAGCAGACCCATCTAACTATGGCTACACCTTC.

The chain recombines TRBV11-2 with TRBJ1-2; unclear D gene. This CDR3 comprises 14 residues. V was clipped by 0 bases and J by 8 bases, with 13 bases between them. The germline V gene has CDR1 SGHAT and CDR2 FQNNGV. The CDR3 nucleotides read TGTGCCAGCAGCTTAGATCAAACAGCCGGCGGCTACACCTTC. Protein: CASSLDQTAGGYTF.

The gene calls are TRBV9 and TRBJ1-4, with 7 bases aligning to TRBD1. The CDR3 covers 17 residues. V shed 4 bases, J shed 7 bases, and the junction held 16 bases outside the gene matches. Germline CDR1 reads SGDLS; CDR2 reads YYNGEE. The CDR3 nucleotides read TGTGCCAGCAGCAAAACAGGGGAGTCGATTCTTGGTGAAAAACTGTTTTTT. Translation gives CASSKTGESILGEKLFF.

The chain combines TRBV20-1 with TRBJ2-7; D gene unclear. Trimming pared 6 bases from V and 7 bases from J, leaving 13 bases between. CDR1 and CDR2 from the germline V gene are DFQATT and SNEGSKA (reference sequence). The CDR3 consists of 11 residues. CDR3 in DNA: TGCAGTGCGACGGAGAGACGGGAGCAGTACTTC. Its protein is CSATERREQYF.

This clone was counted only a few times. Other DNA sequences within the sample encode an identical CDR3. The genes are TRBV5-5 and TRBJ2-3; possibly TRBD2 for D (7 bases). The length of the CDR3 is 16 residues. Between the trimmed V and J ends, which lost 10 bases and 14 bases, there was a span of 35 bases. Germline assignment: CDR1 SGHKS and CDR2 YYEKEE (reference sequence). CDR3 bases: TGTGCCCGCCGCTTGGGCGGGGGCGGGCGGGCCCTCCCTGGGTATTTT. Its protein is CARRLGGGGRALPGYF.

Written as DNA, the CDR3 is TGTGCCACCAGTCATCCTAGCGATCAGAACAATGAGCAGTTCTTC. It is translated as CATSHPSDQNNEQFF. This chain links TRBV24-1 with TRBJ2-1; D possibly corresponds to TRBD2 (6 bases). This CDR3 region has 15 residues. V gave up 6 bases and J gave up 5 bases, with 16 bases separating them. CDR1 and CDR2 from the germline V gene are KGHDR and SFDVKD.

This sequence joins TRBV11-2 and TRBJ2-3, with no clear D. The V end was cut by 3 bases, the J end by 0 bases, with 10 bases between. The CDR3 has 15 residues. Germline CDR1 is SGHAT and CDR2 is FQNNGV. This CDR3 reads CASSFYSPSTDTQYF. CDR3 DNA: TGTGCCAGCAGCTTTTATTCTCCGAGCACAGATACGCAGTATTTT.

This clone was seen just once. The V call is TRBV6-5, the J call TRBJ2-5, with 7 bases aligning to TRBD1. This CDR3 is built from 13 residues. Trimming removed 6 bases from V and 2 bases from J; junction bases left unmatched: 3. Germline V gene lookup returns CDR1 MNHEY and CDR2 SVGAGI. The CDR3 spells CASRDRRQETQYF. The DNA for the CDR3 is TGTGCCAGCAGGGACAGGAGACAAGAGACCCAGTACTTC.

This chain links TRBV5-3 with TRBJ1-6, with TRBD1 as a possible D gene (6 bases). TRBV5-3 is noted as an ORF with a role that remains uncertain. The V gene lost 1 base and the J gene lost 9 bases, with 11 bases spanning the gap. The CDR3 contains 14 residues. The CDR3 here is CARSLTGCGSPLHF. The CDR3 coding sequence is TGTGCCAGAAGCTTGACAGGGTGTGGTTCACCCCTCCACTTT.

This sequence joins TRBV5-1 and TRBJ1-4; tentatively, D is TRBD1 (6 bases). Germline V gene data show CDR1 as SGHRS and CDR2 as YFSETQ. The CDR3 covers 16 residues. V was trimmed by 0 bases and J by 8 bases, leaving 17 bases between them. The CDR3, as DNA: TGCGCCAGCAGCTTGGCTGCAGCCGGGAGGGGGGAAAAACTGTTTTTT. Residues: CASSLAAAGRGEKLFF.

V is TRBV7-2 and J is TRBJ1-1; D uncertain. Germline assignment: CDR1 SGHTA and CDR2 FQGNSA. The CDR3 is 15 amino acids. V was trimmed by 5 bases and J by 0 bases, leaving 13 bases between them. This chain's CDR3 is CASSVSGLMNTEAFF. The CDR3 DNA follows: TGTGCCAGCAGCGTCAGCGGCCTTATGAACACTGAAGCTTTCTTT.

This chain connects TRBV5-4 to TRBJ2-4; D is ambiguous. CDR1 is SGHNT, CDR2 YYREEE, per germline (reference sequence). The V end lost 4 bases, the J end lost 2 bases, and 16 bases lay between the germline ends. CDR3 size: 16 residues. CDR3: CASSRKHEMPKNIQYF. DNA for the CDR3: TGTGCCAGCAGCCGAAAGCATGAAATGCCCAAAAACATTCAGTACTTC.

The CDR3 region has the DNA TGTGCCAGCAGCCAGATCCCGACGGAGCCGAACTATGGCTACACCTTC. Translating gives CASSQIPTEPNYGYTF. The chain links TRBV4-2 to TRBJ1-2; no clear D gene. The CDR3 runs to 16 residues. Trimming took off 3 bases at V and 2 bases at J, with 16 bases between the two ends. Germline-derived CDR1 and CDR2 are LGHNA and YNFKEQ.

The chain links TRBV6-6 to TRBJ2-7; maybe TRBD1 (6 bases). The germline V gene encodes CDR1 MNHNY and CDR2 SVGAGI (reference sequence). V was pared by 5 bases and J by 0 bases, with 14 bases between. The CDR3 spans 15 residues. CDR3 sequence: CASSHPYRDSYEQYF. The DNA for the CDR3 is TGTGCCAGCAGTCACCCGTACAGGGACTCCTACGAGCAGTACTTC.

This clone was seen a handful of times. J is TRBJ1-6 and V is TRBV9; D might be TRBD1 (6 bases). Germline-derived CDR1 and CDR2 are SGDLS and YYNGEE. CDR3 size: 14 residues. Between the trimmed V and J ends, which lost 3 bases and 10 bases, there was a span of 14 bases. The CDR3 region is CASSALTGKSPLHF. For the CDR3, the DNA is TGTGCCAGCAGCGCACTGACAGGCAAATCACCCCTCCACTTT.

This chain uses TRBV13 with TRBJ2-3; D perhaps matches TRBD1 (5 bases). CDR1 is PRHDT, CDR2 FYEKMQ, per germline (reference sequence). CDR3 length: 17 residues. V lost 5 bases, J lost 0 bases, and 18 bases lay in between. In DNA, the CDR3 is TGTGCCAGCAGCCCGAGAAGGGGCCGAGCTAGCACAGATACGCAGTATTTT. Translated, it gives CASSPRRGRASTDTQYF.

The chain links TRBV19 to TRBJ1-2; D not resolved. The CDR3 is 14 residues long. The V and J ends lost 1 base and 3 bases respectively, with 9 bases between them. Germline assignment: CDR1 LNHDA and CDR2 SQIVND (reference sequence). The CDR3 region has the DNA TGTGCCAGTAGTATAGCTTCCGAGGACTATGGCTACACCTTC. Its protein is CASSIASEDYGYTF.